Given below is one T cell receptor (beta chain) in context. In its sample, this clone was seen many times. The clone's antigen remains unknown. Base qualities are not at hand, and no much larger clone is one base apart. This sample was included in a study of CD8+ T cells in alopecia areata (dated by TCRdb to 2016 to 2019). For the wider study: The treated patients took part in an open-label pilot trial in which moderate-to-severe alopecia areata was treated with oral tofacitinib at 5 to 10 mg twice daily. Tofacitinib was administered for 6 to 18 months, and 6 months of follow-up off drug were then conducted to assess delayed response and recurrence. Biopsies were taken from tofacitinib-treated patients at baseline and again at 4 and 24 weeks into treatment, and several of those patients also had a later scalp biopsy. Clonality in the scalp was compared among normal scalp (n=4), patchy alopecia areata scalp (n=8), and alopecia totalis/universalis scalp (n=8). The RNA source kit depended on sample type: the PAXgene miRNA kit for fixed scalp, the miRNeasy kit for PBMCs, and the RNeasy kit for mouse skin. TCRbeta CDR3 regions were amplified by immunoSEQ multiplex PCR with 35 Vbeta forward and 13 Jbeta reverse primers. In humans, TCRbeta sequencing was performed on scalp tissue and on sorted CD4+ and CD8+ peripheral blood T cells from healthy controls and from patients with patchy or totalis/universalis alopecia areata. Disease severity in treated patients was measured with the SALT score, which quantifies the percentage of affected scalp surface area. The study used high-throughput TCRbeta sequencing to examine T cell clonal expansion in alopecia areata, in both the C3H/HeJ mouse model and human patients. Summary of the overall study and its limitations: Many expanded lesional clones persisted in scalp and blood during tofacitinib treatment, which may partly explain relapse after stopping treatment. Tofacitinib significantly lowered scalp clonality and the number of expanded CD8+ clones among the top 100 scalp clones. Scalp TCR repertoire analysis is complicated because resident alphabeta T cells in normal human skin are also sequenced, whereas mouse skin is dominated by gammadelta T cells. TCR sequences shared between patients were less clear than in mice, possibly partly because of HLA diversity in the patient population. The treated cohort was small, with a single nonresponder, so links between baseline CD8+ expansion and response need larger studies. Lesional scalp, especially in alopecia totalis/universalis, showed higher clonality and more expanded CD8+ clones than normal scalp, suggesting antigenic drive.

The sample's treatment or condition, from its label and the paper: oral pan-JAK inhibitor, 5-10 mg twice daily. Lesional scalp punch biopsies and peripheral blood were obtained from alopecia areata patients. PBMCs were isolated by density centrifugation and stained for CD3, CD4 and CD8, and CD4+ and CD8+ T cells were sorted on a FACSAria. Cut back by 2 bases and 3 bases, the V and J ends lie 12 bases apart. Via the germline V gene, CDR1 is MGHRA and CDR2 YSYEKL. The CDR3 runs 15 amino acids, cysteine and phenylalanine included. The sequence is cut down to CDR3 DNA, 45 bases in frame from base 1. Libraries were built with the immunoSEQ multiplex PCR assay. To provide template for TCR sequencing, every sample had RNA extracted and reverse transcribed into cDNA. First-strand cDNA was synthesized using SuperScript III with a 2:1 mix of oligo-dT and random hexamers. A synthetic immune receptor repertoire was used to assess amplification bias, and residual bias was removed computationally. From the authors' description of their analysis: Raw reads were preprocessed to remove errors, and CDR3 was defined by IMGT conventions from the conserved cysteine to phenylalanine. Clonality was computed as 1 minus the Shannon entropy, with the entropy normalized by log2 of the number of productive unique TCRs. Whether each scalp clone was CD4 or CD8 was inferred by checking scalp TCRbeta sequences against the CD4 and CD8 repertoires from sorted blood. TCRdb limited this immuneACCESS table to in-frame rearrangements with V and J called. A share of clones is missing; checked studies link under half to unresolved V genes, and the rest is unexplained. V, J and clone size are those of that table, while D and trimming were read from the DNA. This sample holds roughly 200,000 clones; around two fifths were observed only once. The ten top clones hold 0.4% to 0.55% of the sample.

The sample in question was CD4+ T cells sorted from blood, obtained between weeks 30 and 35, from a patient treated with tofacitinib. This clonotype was obtained from a human donor with alopecia areata. Rearrangement joined TRBV4-1 to TRBJ2-3; the D segment could be TRBD1, given 6 matching bases. In nucleotide form, the sequence is TGCGCCAGCAGCCAAAACCCGGGACAAACAGATACGCAGTATTTT. Protein translation: CASSQNPGQTDTQYF.